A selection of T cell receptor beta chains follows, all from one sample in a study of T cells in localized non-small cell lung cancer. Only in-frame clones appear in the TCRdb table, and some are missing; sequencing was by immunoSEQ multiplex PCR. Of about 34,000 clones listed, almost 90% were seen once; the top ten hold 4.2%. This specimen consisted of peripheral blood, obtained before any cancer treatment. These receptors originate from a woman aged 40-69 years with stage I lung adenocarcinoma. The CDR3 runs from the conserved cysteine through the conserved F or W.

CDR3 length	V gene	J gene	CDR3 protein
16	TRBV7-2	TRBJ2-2	CASSLEVVVNTGELFF
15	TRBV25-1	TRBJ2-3	CASSARGRNTDTQYF
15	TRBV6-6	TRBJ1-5	CASSYRVIGNQPQHF
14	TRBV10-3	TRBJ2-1	CAIAASGGNNEQFF
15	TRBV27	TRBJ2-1	CASRTRDLAYNEQFF
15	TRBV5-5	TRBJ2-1	CASSFRVASYNEQFF
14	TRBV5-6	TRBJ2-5	CASSRASGAETQYF
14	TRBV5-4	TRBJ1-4	CASSYDRGGEKLFF
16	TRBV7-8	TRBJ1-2	CASSSNPPGQAYGYTF
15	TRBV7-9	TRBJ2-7	CASSRPDGFPYEQYF
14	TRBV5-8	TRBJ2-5	CASSPGVYQETQYF
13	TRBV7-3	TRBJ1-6	CASSLQGNSPLHF
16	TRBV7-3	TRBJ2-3	CASSQMTSGISDTQYF
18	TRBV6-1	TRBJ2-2	CASSEQNGARTNTGELFF
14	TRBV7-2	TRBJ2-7	CASSLETSSYEQYF
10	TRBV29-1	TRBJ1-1	CSVWDTEAFF
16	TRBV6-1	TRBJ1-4	CASSGRDTTTNEKLFF